This T cell receptor (beta chain) was recovered during a study of T cells in localized non-small cell lung cancer. The method was immunoSEQ multiplex PCR; TCRdb's version includes in-frame clones alone and lacks a portion of them. The repertoire holds roughly 25,000 clones, roughly nine tenths seen once, with around 15% in the top ten. CDR3 length: 16 amino acids. Deletions cut 6 bases from V and 0 bases from J, with 15 bases between. CDR1 WNHNN and CDR2 SYGVQD come from the germline V gene (reference sequence). The clonotype was recovered from a man aged 40 to 75 with stage III squamous cell lung carcinoma. Here the sequenced sample was peripheral blood, taken before any cancer treatment. V and J are TRBV10-1 and TRBJ1-3, with D unresolved. The CDR3 DNA is TGCGCCAGCAGCCTCAGAACATGCAGCTCTGGAAACACCATATATTTT. Protein product: CASSLRTCSSGNTIYF.